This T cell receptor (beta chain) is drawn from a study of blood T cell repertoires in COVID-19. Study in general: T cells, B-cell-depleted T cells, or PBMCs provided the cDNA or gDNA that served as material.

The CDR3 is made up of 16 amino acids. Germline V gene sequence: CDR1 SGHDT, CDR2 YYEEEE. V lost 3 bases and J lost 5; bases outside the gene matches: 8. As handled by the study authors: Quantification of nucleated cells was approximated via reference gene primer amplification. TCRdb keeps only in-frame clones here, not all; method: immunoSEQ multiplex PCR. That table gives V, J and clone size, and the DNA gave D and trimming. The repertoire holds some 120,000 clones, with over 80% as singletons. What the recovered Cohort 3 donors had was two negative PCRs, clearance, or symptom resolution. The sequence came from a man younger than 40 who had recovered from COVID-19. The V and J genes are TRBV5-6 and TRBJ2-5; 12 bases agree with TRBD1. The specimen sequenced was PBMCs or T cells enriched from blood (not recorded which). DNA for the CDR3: TGTGCCAGCAGCTGGGGGACAGGGGGCTTTTTTGAGACCCAGTACTTC. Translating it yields CASSWGTGGFFETQYF.